This T cell receptor (beta chain) was identified in a study of immune characterization of retroperitoneal liposarcoma. V dropped 2 bases and J dropped 6; count of bases not matched to a gene: 12. Germline loops: CDR1 MNHEY, CDR2 SVGEGT. The CDR3 consists of 16 residues. A single record per CDR3 protein comes from TCRdb applying MiXCR to the PCR reads. The sample consists of 2,400 or so distinct CDR3 sequences, less than 50% of them appearing once. By share, this clonotype ranks as large (0.1 to 1%). Sequenced input: tumor tissue. This receptor was obtained from a female donor with retroperitoneal liposarcoma. The J gene is TRBJ2-5, the V gene TRBV6-2 or TRBV6-3, with 7 bases fitting TRBD1. Here the CDR3 reads CASSYAFDRVTKTQYF. As DNA, the CDR3 is TGTGCCAGCAGTTACGCCTTCGACAGGGTGACGAAGACCCAGTACTTC.